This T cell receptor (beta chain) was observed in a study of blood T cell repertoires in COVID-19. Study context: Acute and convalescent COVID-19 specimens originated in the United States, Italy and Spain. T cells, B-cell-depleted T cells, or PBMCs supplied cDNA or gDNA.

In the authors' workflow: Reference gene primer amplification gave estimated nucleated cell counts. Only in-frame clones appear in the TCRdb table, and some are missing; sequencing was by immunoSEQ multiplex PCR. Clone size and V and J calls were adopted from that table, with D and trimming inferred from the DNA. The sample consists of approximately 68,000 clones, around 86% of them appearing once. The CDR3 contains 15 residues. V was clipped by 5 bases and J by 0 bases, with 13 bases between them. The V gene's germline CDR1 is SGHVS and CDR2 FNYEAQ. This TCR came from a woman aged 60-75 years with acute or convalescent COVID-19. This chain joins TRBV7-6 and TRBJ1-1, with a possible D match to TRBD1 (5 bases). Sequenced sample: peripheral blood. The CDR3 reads CASSQAAGVNTEAFF. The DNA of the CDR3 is TGTGCCAGCAGCCAGGCCGCGGGGGTGAACACTGAAGCTTTCTTT.